Here is one T cell receptor (beta chain) with its context. The data are from a study of cytomegalovirus exposure and HLA in healthy donors. Study context: A later analysis reported the same platform for the approximately 110 validation repertoires and the roughly 700 first-cohort repertoires.

An approximately 130-subject validation cohort, separate from the roughly 670-subject first cohort, supplied the donors. This CDR3 has 14 amino acids. Germline CDR1 and CDR2: LNHDA and SQIVND (reference sequence). V shed 5 bases and J shed 2 bases, with 10 bases lying between them. Method: immunoSEQ multiplex PCR; TCRdb's copy keeps in-frame clones and lacks some. Among roughly 200,000 clones, roughly 77% were seen once, and the ten largest hold around 1.2%. This TCR was sampled from a woman in her thirties in good health and CMV-seronegative. The sample taken for sequencing was PBMCs. The J gene is TRBJ2-1, the V gene TRBV19, with a tentative D call TRBD1 (6 bases). The CDR3: CASSSRTAYNEQFF. CDR3 nucleotides: TGTGCCAGTAGTTCCCGGACAGCCTACAATGAGCAGTTCTTC.